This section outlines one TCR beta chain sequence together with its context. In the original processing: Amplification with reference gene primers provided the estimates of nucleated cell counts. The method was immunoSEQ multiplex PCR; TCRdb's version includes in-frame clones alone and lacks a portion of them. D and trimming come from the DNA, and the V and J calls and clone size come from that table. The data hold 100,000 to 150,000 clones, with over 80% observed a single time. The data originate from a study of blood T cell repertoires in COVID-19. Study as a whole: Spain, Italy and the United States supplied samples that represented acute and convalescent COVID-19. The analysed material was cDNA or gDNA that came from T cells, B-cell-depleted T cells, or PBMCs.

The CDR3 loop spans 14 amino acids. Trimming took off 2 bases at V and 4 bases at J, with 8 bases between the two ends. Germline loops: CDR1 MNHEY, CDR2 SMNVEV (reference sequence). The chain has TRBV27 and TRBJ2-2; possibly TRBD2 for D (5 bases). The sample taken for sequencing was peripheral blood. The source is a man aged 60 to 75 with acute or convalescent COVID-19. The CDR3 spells CASSLLGVTGELFF. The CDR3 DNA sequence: TGTGCCAGCAGTTTACTCGGGGTCACCGGGGAGCTGTTTTTT.